The 25 T cell receptor beta chains in this list originate from one sample, sequenced in a study of blood T cell repertoires in COVID-19. Profiled with immunoSEQ multiplex PCR; TCRdb holds only in-frame clones, not every one. The table includes 30,000 to 50,000 clones, over 75% detected once. Input material: peripheral blood. All receptors derive from a man at least 80 years old with active or convalescent COVID-19.

The V and J genes are TRBV4-1 and TRBJ1-5; D remains unclear. Germline V lookup: CDR1 MGHRA, CDR2 YSYEKL. Trimming left V 2 bases short and J 4 bases short, with 21 bases between. The CDR3 contains 18 residues. CDR3 region: CASSQFSLGRGDNQPQHF. The CDR3, as DNA: TGCGCCAGCAGCCAATTTTCCCTGGGCCGGGGTGATAATCAGCCCCAGCATTTT.

This chain uses TRBV24-1 with TRBJ2-3; D possibly corresponds to TRBD1 (6 bases). CDR1 KGHDR and CDR2 SFDVKD come from the germline V gene. The CDR3 consists of 13 residues. Deletions cut 10 bases from V and 4 bases from J, with 14 bases between. This CDR3 is CATNRVGADTQYF. The CDR3 DNA is TGTGCCACAAACAGGGTGGGGGCAGATACGCAGTATTTT.

The rearrangement joins TRBV29-1 to TRBJ2-7, with TRBD2 as a possible D gene (6 bases). Per the germline V gene, CDR1 is SQVTM and CDR2 is ANQGSEA. The CDR3 length is 12 residues. Trimming cost V 4 bases and J 2 bases, with 9 bases left between them. CDR3 in amino acids: CSVGDFAYEQYF. The CDR3 DNA reads TGCAGCGTTGGGGACTTCGCCTACGAGCAGTACTTC.

The count of this clone is one. The chain uses TRBV6-2 or TRBV6-3 and TRBJ1-1, with a weak D call TRBD1 (6 bases). Trimming cost V 6 bases and J 7 bases, with 21 bases left between them. Germline V CDR1 and CDR2: MNHEY, SVGEGT. The CDR3 covers 15 residues. The CDR3 nucleotides are TGTGCCAGCAGCCCCCACAGGGCGCCCCGGAGTGAAGCTTTCTTT. Its protein product is CASSPHRAPRSEAFF.

The CDR3: CASSWDPTSGSVNEQFF. CDR3 in DNA: TGTGCCAGCAGCTGGGACCCTACTAGCGGCTCCGTCAATGAGCAGTTCTTC. This sequence joins TRBV7-9 and TRBJ2-1; 8 nucleotides align to TRBD2. The CDR3 totals 17 residues. J gave up 6 bases and V 4 bases, and 14 bases lay outside the gene matches. Germline V gives CDR1 SEHNR, CDR2 FQNEAQ (reference sequence).

The chain joins TRBV4-3 to TRBJ1-2; a possible D gene is TRBD1 (5 bases). The CDR3 has 15 residues. From germline, CDR1 is LGHNA and CDR2 YSLEER. Trimming left V 0 bases short and J 4 bases short, with 12 bases between. Written as DNA, the CDR3 is TGCGCCAGCAGCCAAGATTCAGGGTTGGGCTATGGCTACACCTTC. This codes for CASSQDSGLGYGYTF.

V gene TRBV5-1 combines with J gene TRBJ1-4; TRBD1 matches at 9 bases. The V gene's germline CDR1 is SGHRS and CDR2 YFSETQ. This CDR3 contains 16 residues. After removal of 4 bases from V and 11 bases from J, the junction contained 15 bases not matched to a gene. The CDR3 here is CASSPEPGTGKDKLFF. CDR3 sequence (DNA): TGCGCCAGCAGCCCAGAACCCGGGACAGGGAAGGACAAACTGTTTTTT.

This chain joins TRBV14 and TRBJ2-4; TRBD2 aligns across 8 bases. This CDR3 has 15 residues. V shed 4 bases, J shed 6 bases, and the junction held 8 bases outside the gene matches. The germline V gene has CDR1 SGHDN and CDR2 FVKESK. The CDR3 is CASSPHSGILNIQYF. The CDR3 nucleotides read TGTGCCAGCAGCCCCCATAGCGGGATTTTAAACATTCAGTACTTC.

The chain recombines TRBV10-2 with TRBJ1-1; a possible D gene is TRBD1 (6 bases). The CDR3 is made up of 13 amino acids. Germline CDR1 is WSHSY and CDR2 is SAAADI. The germline V and J ends were trimmed by 6 bases and 5 bases, with 13 bases remaining between them. The CDR3 is CASRIDRRTEAFF. The CDR3 nucleotides are TGCGCCAGCAGGATTGACAGGAGGACTGAAGCTTTCTTT.

The genes are TRBV7-6 and TRBJ2-3, with 8 bases fitting TRBD2. CDR1 and CDR2 (germline): SGHVS, FNYEAQ. V was pared by 5 bases and J by 0 bases, with 10 bases of the junction left unmatched. The CDR3 loop spans 17 amino acids. The CDR3 spells CASSRGSVAGSTDTQYF. CDR3 coding DNA: TGTGCCAGCAGCCGCGGCTCAGTAGCGGGAAGCACAGATACGCAGTATTTT. Using reference TRBV7-6 and TRBJ2-3 for the parts outside the CDR3, the full variable domain is GAGVSQSPRYKVTKRGQDVALRCDPISGHVSLYWYRQALGQGPEFLTYFNYEAQQDKSGLPNDRFSAERPEGSISTLTIQRTEQRDSAMYRCASSRGSVAGSTDTQYFGPGTRLTVL.

This rearrangement joins TRBV2 to TRBJ2-4; D perhaps matches TRBD1 (5 bases). The CDR3 runs to 18 residues. Germline CDR1 and CDR2: SNHLY and FYNNEI. The V end was cut by 5 bases, the J end by 0 bases, with 20 bases between. The CDR3 here is CASSSRGGGSIAKNIQYF. The CDR3 DNA follows: TGTGCCAGCAGTTCAAGGGGCGGCGGCAGTATAGCCAAAAACATTCAGTACTTC.

The rearrangement uses TRBV7-9 and TRBJ2-3, with 14 bases that match TRBD2. Unmatched junction bases numbered 6, after V lost 5 bases and J lost 5 bases. This CDR3 comprises 16 residues. The germline V gene has CDR1 SEHNR and CDR2 FQNEAQ (reference sequence). CDR3 sequence: CASSLGTSGGQDTQYF. The CDR3 nucleotides read TGTGCCAGCAGCCTCGGGACTAGCGGGGGACAAGATACGCAGTATTTT.

The J gene is TRBJ1-6, the V gene TRBV28; tentative D call: TRBD1 (5 bases). V dropped 5 bases and J dropped 9 bases, with 17 bases sitting between them. The CDR3 covers 15 residues. The germline V gene has CDR1 MDHEN and CDR2 SYDVKM. The CDR3 sequence is CASSPPRGLFSPLHF. CDR3 bases: TGTGCCAGCAGTCCACCGCGGGGCCTGTTTTCACCCCTCCACTTT.

The rearrangement links TRBV11-2 to TRBJ1-2, with 7 bases lining up with TRBD1. The CDR3 has 14 residues. The J segment lost 4 bases and the V segment lost 1 base, leaving 3 bases of the junction unmatched. Germline CDR1 reads SGHAT; CDR2 reads FQNNGV. The CDR3 nucleotides are TGTGCCAGCAGCTTAGGGGACAGCGTCTATGGCTACACCTTC. Its protein is CASSLGDSVYGYTF.

The chain joins TRBV6-5 to TRBJ2-7; D might be TRBD2 (5 bases). Germline V gene sequence: CDR1 MNHEY, CDR2 SVGAGI. V shed 6 bases and J shed 1 base, with 13 bases lying between them. The CDR3 totals 14 residues. CDR3 loop: CASRQEVQSYEQYF. Here the CDR3 DNA reads TGTGCCAGCAGGCAGGAGGTCCAATCCTACGAGCAGTACTTC.

Only one count was recorded for this clone. The chain is built from TRBV4-1 and TRBJ1-5; D is unclear. V lost 0 bases and J lost 9, with 9 bases in between. The CDR3 extends over 13 amino acids. Germline CDR1 MGHRA, CDR2 YSYEKL. CDR3 amino acids: CASSQDKQTPQHF. The CDR3 region has the DNA TGCGCCAGCAGCCAAGATAAACAGACGCCCCAGCATTTT.

This chain uses TRBV6-2 or TRBV6-3 with TRBJ1-5, with 8 bases fitting TRBD1. Per germline, CDR1 MNHEY and CDR2 SVGEGT. The CDR3 spans 16 residues. V shed 2 bases, J shed 4 bases, and the junction held 7 bases outside the gene matches. The chain's CDR3 is CASSYTWTGPNQPQHF. CDR3 DNA sequence: TGTGCCAGCAGTTACACTTGGACAGGGCCAAATCAGCCCCAGCATTTT.

This sequence joins TRBV19 and TRBJ1-4; D ambiguous. The CDR3 is made up of 17 amino acids. Trimming took 0 bases from V and 0 from J, leaving 11 bases between them. Germline CDR1 reads LNHDA; CDR2 reads SQIVND (reference sequence). CDR3: CASSIDFGVATNEKLFF. Written as DNA, the CDR3 is TGTGCCAGTAGTATAGACTTTGGAGTTGCAACTAATGAAAAACTGTTTTTT.

CDR3 bases: TGTGCCAGCAGCGTAGACATTGGAGCGGGAGGTAGTCGACAAGAGACCCAGTACTTC. Protein product: CASSVDIGAGGSRQETQYF. This chain connects TRBV9 to TRBJ2-5; 9 bases are a match to TRBD2. The germline V gene encodes CDR1 SGDLS and CDR2 YYNGEE. The ends lost 0 bases at V and 2 bases at J; junction bases unmatched: 14. The CDR3 length is 19 residues.

This clone appeared once. The CDR3 loop is CASSRGTAQPQHF. The CDR3 nucleotides read TGTGCCAGCTCACGCGGGACAGCTCAGCCCCAGCATTTT. The chain has TRBV18 and TRBJ1-5, with TRBD1 matching 7 bases. There are 13 residues in the CDR3. CDR1 is KGHSH and CDR2 is LQKENI in the germline V gene. The trim removed 4 bases at V and 6 bases at J, leaving 3 bases unmatched.

This sequence joins TRBV14 and TRBJ2-3; TRBD2 matches at 8 bases. The germline gives CDR1 SGHDN, CDR2 FVKESK. The CDR3 sequence is 15 residues long. V lost 3 bases, J lost 1 base, and 3 bases stayed unmatched. CDR3 DNA sequence: TGTGCCAGCAGCCAGAGCGGGGGACGCACAGATACGCAGTATTTT. The encoded protein is CASSQSGGRTDTQYF.

The chain is built from TRBV2 and TRBJ2-3; 9 nucleotides match TRBD2. V gave up 6 bases and J gave up 0 bases; unmatched junction bases: 10. The CDR3 sequence is 17 residues long. Germline CDR1 SNHLY, CDR2 FYNNEI. Written as DNA, the CDR3 is TGTGCCAGCAGGTGGGGGGCTAGCGGGGTTAGCACAGATACGCAGTATTTT. Translating it yields CASRWGASGVSTDTQYF.

J is TRBJ2-4 and V is TRBV5-1; 8 nucleotides agree with TRBD2. Germline CDR1 is SGHRS and CDR2 is YFSETQ. CDR3 length: 14 amino acids. With 4 bases clipped from V and 8 bases from J, the junction kept 8 bases outside the gene matches. CDR3 protein: CASSLSGTVDIQYF. CDR3 sequence (DNA): TGCGCCAGCAGCCTTAGCGGGACGGTTGACATTCAGTACTTC.

The chain recombines TRBV19 with TRBJ2-1; possible D gene TRBD1, 5 bases. The V and J ends lost 5 bases and 4 bases respectively, with 12 bases between them. Germline V gives CDR1 LNHDA, CDR2 SQIVND (reference sequence). CDR3 size: 14 residues. The CDR3 loop is CASSSGLVYNEQFF. The CDR3 nucleotides are TGTGCCAGTAGTTCAGGGCTAGTGTACAATGAGCAGTTCTTC.

This chain uses TRBV4-3 with TRBJ2-7; 11 nucleotides agree with TRBD1. CDR1 is LGHNA, CDR2 YSLEER, per germline. After removal of 1 base from V and 7 bases from J, the junction contained 12 bases not matched to a gene. This CDR3 contains 17 residues. The CDR3 DNA follows: TGCGCCAGCAGCCAAGGGACAGGGGGCGCCTGGGTGACAGAGCAGTACTTC. Translation gives CASSQGTGGAWVTEQYF.